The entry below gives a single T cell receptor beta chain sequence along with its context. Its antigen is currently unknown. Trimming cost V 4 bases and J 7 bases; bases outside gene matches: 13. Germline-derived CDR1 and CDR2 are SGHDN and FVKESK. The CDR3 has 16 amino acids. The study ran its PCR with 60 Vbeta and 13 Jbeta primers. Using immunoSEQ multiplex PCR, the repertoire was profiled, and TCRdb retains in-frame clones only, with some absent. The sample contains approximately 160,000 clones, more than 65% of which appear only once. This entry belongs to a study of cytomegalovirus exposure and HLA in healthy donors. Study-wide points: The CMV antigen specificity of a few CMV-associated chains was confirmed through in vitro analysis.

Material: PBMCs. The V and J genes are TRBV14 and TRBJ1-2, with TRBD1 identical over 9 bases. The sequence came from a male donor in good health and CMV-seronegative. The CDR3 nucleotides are TGTGCCAGCAGCCCTGGACAGGGGCCCATATACTTTGGCTACACCTTC. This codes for CASSPGQGPIYFGYTF.